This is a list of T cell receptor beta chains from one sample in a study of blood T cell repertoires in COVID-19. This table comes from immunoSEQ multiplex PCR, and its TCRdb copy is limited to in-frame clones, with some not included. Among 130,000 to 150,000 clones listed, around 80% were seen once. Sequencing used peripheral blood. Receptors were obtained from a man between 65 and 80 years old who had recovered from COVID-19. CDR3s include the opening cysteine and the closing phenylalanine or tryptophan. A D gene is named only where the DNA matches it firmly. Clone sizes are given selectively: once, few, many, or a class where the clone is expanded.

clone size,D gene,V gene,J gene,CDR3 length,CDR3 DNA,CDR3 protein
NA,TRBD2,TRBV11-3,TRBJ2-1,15,TGTGCCAGCAGCTTAGTGTCCGGGAGGGACAATGAGCAGTTCTTC,CASSLVSGRDNEQFF
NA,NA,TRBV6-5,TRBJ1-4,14,TGTGCCAGCAGGAATCAGGGTGGTGGTGAAAAACTGTTTTTT,CASRNQGGGEKLFF
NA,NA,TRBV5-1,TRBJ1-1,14,TGCGCCAGCAGCTGGCTCGGGGTAGACACTGAAGCTTTCTTT,CASSWLGVDTEAFF
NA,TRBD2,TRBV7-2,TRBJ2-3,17,TGTGCCAGCAGCCCACTAGCGGGGAGGCTATCCACAGATACGCAGTATTTT,CASSPLAGRLSTDTQYF
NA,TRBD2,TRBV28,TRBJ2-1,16,TGTGCCAGCAGCTGGACTAGCGGGAGTCGCAATGGTGAGCAGTTCTTC,CASSWTSGSRNGEQFF
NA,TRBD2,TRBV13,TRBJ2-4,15,TGTGCCAGCAGCCCAAGAGCGGGAGTCAAAAACATTCAGTACTTC,CASSPRAGVKNIQYF
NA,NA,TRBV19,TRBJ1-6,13,TGTGCCAGTAGTACCCTACCCGACAAACTCCTCCACTTT,CASSTLPDKLLHF
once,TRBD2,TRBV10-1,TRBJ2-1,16,TGCGCCAGCAGTCCTACCGGGACTAGCGGGATCAATGAGCAGTTCTTC,CASSPTGTSGINEQFF
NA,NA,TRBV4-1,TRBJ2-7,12,TGCGCCAGCAGCGCCGCGTTCGGCGAGCAGTACTTC,CASSAAFGEQYF
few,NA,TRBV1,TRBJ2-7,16,TGCACCAGCAGCCAAGATCTACCCGGGAGGTCCTACGAGCAGTACTTC,CTSSQDLPGRSYEQYF
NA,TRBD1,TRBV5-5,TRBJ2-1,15,TGTGCCAGCAGCTCCACAGGGGGACCTTACAATGAGCAGTTCTTC,CASSSTGGPYNEQFF
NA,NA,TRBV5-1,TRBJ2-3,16,TGCGCCAGCAGCTTGGCCTGGGACAAGAGCACAGATACGCAGTATTTT,CASSLAWDKSTDTQYF
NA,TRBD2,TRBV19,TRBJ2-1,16,TGTGCCAGTAGTATCCGATCTAGCGGGAGGGCCAATGAGCAGTTCTTC,CASSIRSSGRANEQFF
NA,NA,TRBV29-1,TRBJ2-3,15,TGCAGCGCCGTGTCGGGCAGGGCTAGCACAGATACGCAGTATTTT,CSAVSGRASTDTQYF
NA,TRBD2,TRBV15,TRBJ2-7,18,TGTGCCACCAGCAGAGATGCGGGGACTAGCGGGAGGCTGGTCGAGCAGTACTTC,CATSRDAGTSGRLVEQYF
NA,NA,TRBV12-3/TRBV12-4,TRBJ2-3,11,TGTGCCAGCAGTTTACACTCTACGCAGTATTTT,CASSLHSTQYF
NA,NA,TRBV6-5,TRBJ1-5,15,TGTGCCAGCAGCCGAACAGAGAATAGCAATCAGCCCCAGCATTTT,CASSRTENSNQPQHF
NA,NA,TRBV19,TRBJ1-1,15,TGTGCCAGTAGTATAGGGGCCAGGGTTGGCACTGAAGCTTTCTTT,CASSIGARVGTEAFF
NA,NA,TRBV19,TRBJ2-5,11,TGTGCCAGTAGTATCGGCGGGACCCAGTACTTC,CASSIGGTQYF
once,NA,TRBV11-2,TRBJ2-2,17,TGTGCCAGCAGCTTATTAGTATCCTTCCTGAGTACCGGGGAGCTGTTTTTT,CASSLLVSFLSTGELFF
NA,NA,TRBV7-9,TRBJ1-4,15,TGTGCCAGCAGCTTAGCGGGGGGGCTTAATGAAAAACTGTTTTTT,CASSLAGGLNEKLFF
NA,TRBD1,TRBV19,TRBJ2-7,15,TGTGCCAGTAGTACCGGGACAGGGGGCCCCTACGAGCAGTACTTC,CASSTGTGGPYEQYF
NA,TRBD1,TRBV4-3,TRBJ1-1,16,TGCGCCAGCAGCCAAGGGGCAGGGGGCCAGAACACTGAAGCTTTCTTT,CASSQGAGGQNTEAFF
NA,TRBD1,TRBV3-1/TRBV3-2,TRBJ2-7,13,TGTGCCAGCAGCCAAGGGACAGGGGACGAGCAGTACTTC,CASSQGTGDEQYF
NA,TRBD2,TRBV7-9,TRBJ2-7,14,TGTGCCAGCGCACTGGGAGGGAGCTCCTACGAGCAGTACTTC,CASALGGSSYEQYF
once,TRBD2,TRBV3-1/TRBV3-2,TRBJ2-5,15,TGTGCCAGCAGCGTACGGCGGGAGTATGAAGAGACCCAGTACTTC,CASSVRREYEETQYF
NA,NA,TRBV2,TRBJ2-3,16,TGTGCCAGCAGTGATCCCCTCGGACTTAGCACAGATACGCAGTATTTT,CASSDPLGLSTDTQYF
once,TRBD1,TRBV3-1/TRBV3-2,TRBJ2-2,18,TGTGCCAGCAGCTCGGTGGTAGCACCAGGGGGTGGAACCGGGGAGCTGTTTTTT,CASSSVVAPGGGTGELFF
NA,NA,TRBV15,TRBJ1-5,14,TGTGCCACCAGCCGTGGCGGGAAAAAAGGTCCCCAGCATTTT,CATSRGGKKGPQHF
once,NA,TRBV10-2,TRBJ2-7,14,TGCGCCAGCAGAGCCCCCCGGGAACCGAGGGAGCAGTACTTC,CASRAPREPREQYF
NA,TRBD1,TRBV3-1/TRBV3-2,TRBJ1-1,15,TGTGCCAGCAGCCCCGCGGACAGGGTAGGGACTGAAGCTTTCTTT,CASSPADRVGTEAFF
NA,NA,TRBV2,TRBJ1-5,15,TGTGCCAGCAGTGAATATAGATCGGGGGATCAGCCCCAGCATTTT,CASSEYRSGDQPQHF
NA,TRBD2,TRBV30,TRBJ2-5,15,TGTGCCTGGAGTGTAGCTAGCGGGATATTGGAGACCCAGTACTTC,CAWSVASGILETQYF
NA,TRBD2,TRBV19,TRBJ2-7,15,TGTGCCAGTAGTACCCTGGCGGGGGGTACCTACGAGCAGTACTTC,CASSTLAGGTYEQYF
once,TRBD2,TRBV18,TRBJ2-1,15,TGTGCCAGCTCATTGTTAGCGGGAGATTACAATGAGCAGTTCTTC,CASSLLAGDYNEQFF
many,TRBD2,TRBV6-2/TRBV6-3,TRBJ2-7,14,TGTGCCAGCAGTGGACTAGCGTACAGCTACGAGCAGTACTTC,CASSGLAYSYEQYF
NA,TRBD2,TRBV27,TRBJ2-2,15,TGTGCCAGCAGTTTAGGCGGGAGGGCTACCGGGGAGCTGTTTTTT,CASSLGGRATGELFF
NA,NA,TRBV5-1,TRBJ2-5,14,TGCGCCAGCAGCCTCGGGAGCAACCAAGAGACCCAGTACTTC,CASSLGSNQETQYF
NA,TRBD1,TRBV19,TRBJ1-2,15,TGTGCCAGTAGTATATCGAGGGGACAGAGCCATGGCTACACCTTC,CASSISRGQSHGYTF
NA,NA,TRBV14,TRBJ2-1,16,TGTGCCAGCAGCCGACTAGGAAGTCACTCCTACAATGAGCAGTTCTTC,CASSRLGSHSYNEQFF
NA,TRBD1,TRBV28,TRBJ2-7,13,TGTGCCAGCAGTTTAGGGGCAGGGGGCAAGCAGTACTTC,CASSLGAGGKQYF
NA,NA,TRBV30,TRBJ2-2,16,TGTGCCTGGAGTGTGAGGTTGGGTTTGGTGCCCGGGGAGCTGTTTTTT,CAWSVRLGLVPGELFF
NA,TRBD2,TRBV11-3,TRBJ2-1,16,TGTGCCAGCAGCCCACCGACTAGCGGGAGCTACAGTGAGCAGTTCTTC,CASSPPTSGSYSEQFF
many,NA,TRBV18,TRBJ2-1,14,TGTGCCAGCTCACCTCGTGCGCGGGAAGATGAGCAGTTCTTC,CASSPRAREDEQFF
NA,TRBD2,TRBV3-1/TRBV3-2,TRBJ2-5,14,TGTGCCAGCAGCGATACTAGCGGGAGGGAGACCCAGTACTTC,CASSDTSGRETQYF
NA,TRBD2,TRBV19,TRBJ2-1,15,TGTGCCAGTAGTCCCGGCGGGAGCGGTTACAATGAGCAGTTCTTC,CASSPGGSGYNEQFF
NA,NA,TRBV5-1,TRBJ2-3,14,TGCGCCAGCAGCTCTAGACAGTTCACAGATACGCAGTATTTT,CASSSRQFTDTQYF
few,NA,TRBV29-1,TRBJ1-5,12,TGCAGCGTTGTCACACAGGATCAGCCCCAGCATTTT,CSVVTQDQPQHF
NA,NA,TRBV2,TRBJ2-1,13,TGTGCCAGCAGTGCTATGGCTAGCGTTGAGCAGTTCTTC,CASSAMASVEQFF
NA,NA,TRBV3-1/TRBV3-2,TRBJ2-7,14,TGTGCCAGCAGCCAATGGGGGCCTTCCTACGAGCAGTACTTC,CASSQWGPSYEQYF
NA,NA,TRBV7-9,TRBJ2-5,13,TGTGCCAGCAGCCCTAGGACTGAAGGGACCCAGTACTTC,CASSPRTEGTQYF
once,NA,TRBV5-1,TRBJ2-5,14,TGCGCCAGCAGCCCCGGGTCGGCCAAAGAGACCCAGTACTTC,CASSPGSAKETQYF
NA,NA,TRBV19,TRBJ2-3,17,TGTGCCAGTAGTATAGGGTCTCGGGGGACCAGCACAGATACGCAGTATTTT,CASSIGSRGTSTDTQYF
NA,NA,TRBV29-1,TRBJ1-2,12,TGCAGCGTTGCGATAGGGAGCTATGGCTACACCTTC,CSVAIGSYGYTF
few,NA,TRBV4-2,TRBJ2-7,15,TGTGCCAGCAGCGCGAGATGGGAGGCGGACTACGAGCAGTACTTC,CASSARWEADYEQYF
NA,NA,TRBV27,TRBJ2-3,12,TGTGCCAGCAGCAGGGTTGCAGATACGCAGTATTTT,CASSRVADTQYF
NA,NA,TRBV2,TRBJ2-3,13,TGTGCCAGCAGGGGGACTAGCACAGATACGCAGTATTTT,CASRGTSTDTQYF
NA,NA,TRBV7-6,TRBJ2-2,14,TGTGCCAGCAGCTTAGACCCCGGAGCCGGGGAGCTGTTTTTT,CASSLDPGAGELFF
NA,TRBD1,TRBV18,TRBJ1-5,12,TGTGCCAGCTCTCGACCACAGGGGACCTTGGATTTT,CASSRPQGTLDF